Following are 9 T cell receptor beta chains from one sample sequenced in a study of T cell responses to AZD1222 COVID-19 vaccine. Measured with immunoSEQ multiplex PCR; TCRdb has only the in-frame clones, and not every one. The sample yields about 140,000 clones, 85% to 95% seen once. Specimen: peripheral blood, collected on day 0 of MenACWY control vaccination. The receptors come from an adult in good health.

There are a few counts of this clone. The chain is built from TRBV6-5 and TRBJ2-7; no firm D call. CDR1 is MNHEY and CDR2 is SVGAGI in the germline V gene. The length of the CDR3 is 14 residues. The V end was cut by 0 bases, the J end by 3 bases, with 9 bases between. The CDR3 region has the DNA TGTGCCAGCAGTTACTCGATTCTCCGCTACGAGCAGTACTTC. Encoded protein: CASSYSILRYEQYF.

Here the CDR3 DNA reads TGTGCCAGCACCAAAGGACTTGTTAATTCACCCCTCCACTTT. It yields the protein CASTKGLVNSPLHF. The chain joins TRBV28 to TRBJ1-6; D is uncertain. Germline V gives CDR1 MDHEN, CDR2 SYDVKM. This CDR3 is built from 14 residues. V was trimmed by 7 bases and J by 6 bases, leaving 13 bases between them.

V is TRBV4-2 and J is TRBJ1-4; D gene uncertain. Germline CDR1 and CDR2: LGHNA and YNFKEQ. Deletions cut 0 bases from V and 7 bases from J, with 6 bases between. CDR3 size: 13 residues. The CDR3 loop is CASSQDRGEKLFF. The DNA of the CDR3 is TGTGCCAGCAGCCAAGATCGAGGTGAAAAACTGTTTTTT.

This clone has a single count. V is TRBV11-2 and J is TRBJ1-2; D remains unclear. The V gene lost 3 bases and the J gene lost 0 bases, with 8 bases spanning the gap. Germline V CDR1 and CDR2: SGHAT, FQNNGV. CDR3 length equals 14 residues. The CDR3 sequence: CASSFLGSNYGYTF. The CDR3, as DNA: TGTGCCAGCAGCTTTTTGGGCTCTAACTATGGCTACACCTTC.

The V gene is TRBV7-8, the J gene TRBJ1-1, with 7 bases aligning to TRBD1. Per the germline V gene, CDR1 is SGHVS and CDR2 is FQNEAQ. The CDR3 totals 16 residues. V lost 1 base, J lost 5 bases, and 10 bases stayed unmatched. The DNA of the CDR3 is TGTGCCAGCAGCTTAGGGACAGGCGGAGTTGGTACTGAAGCTTTCTTT. Its protein product is CASSLGTGGVGTEAFF.

This rearrangement joins TRBV28 to TRBJ1-3; D unclear. CDR3 length: 15 amino acids. The germline V and J ends were trimmed by 6 bases and 0 bases, with 12 bases remaining between them. The germline CDR1 and CDR2 sequences are MDHEN and SYDVKM. The CDR3 region is CASSVIQFSGNTIYF. CDR3 coding DNA: TGTGCCAGCAGCGTGATACAGTTCTCTGGAAACACCATATATTTT.

The chain links TRBV10-3 to TRBJ2-5; tentative D call: TRBD2 (6 bases). CDR3 length: 15 amino acids. Germline V gene data show CDR1 as ENHRY and CDR2 as SYGVKD. The V end was cut by 3 bases, the J end by 5 bases, with 16 bases between. CDR3 sequence (DNA): TGTGCCATCAGTGATGGGCAGGGAGGAAAGGAGACCCAGTACTTC. Its protein product is CAISDGQGGKETQYF.

The rearrangement uses TRBV30 and TRBJ1-5, with 12 bases aligning to TRBD1. Germline trimming cut 0 bases from V and 4 bases from J; bases unmatched to any gene: 4. CDR3 length: 16 residues. Looked up from germline, CDR1 is GTSNPN and CDR2 is SVGIG (reference sequence). In nucleotides, the CDR3 is TGTGCCTGGAGTGTAAGGGGACAGGGGGCGAATCAGCCCCAGCATTTT. It translates to CAWSVRGQGANQPQHF.

The gene calls are TRBV7-9 and TRBJ2-2, with 10 bases identical to TRBD1. This CDR3 contains 16 residues. Germline lookup yields CDR1 SEHNR and CDR2 FQNEAQ (reference sequence). Unmatched junction bases numbered 4, after V lost 3 bases and J lost 3 bases. This CDR3 is CASSFWTGGDTGELFF. Written as DNA, the CDR3 is TGTGCCAGCAGCTTTTGGACAGGGGGGGACACCGGGGAGCTGTTTTTT. The full variable domain, completed using reference TRBV7-9 and TRBJ2-2, is DTGVSQNPRHKITKRGQNVTFRCDPISEHNRLYWYRQTLGQGPEFLTYFQNEAQLEKSRLLSDRFSAERPKGSFSTLEIQRTEQGDSAMYLCASSFWTGGDTGELFFGEGSRLTVL.